Each of the 27 T cell receptor beta chains below was sequenced from the same sample in a study of blood T cells in healthy people across ages. Combining a sample-barcoded 5' primer with a J-beta primer mix, a second PCR ran for roughly 7 to 12 cycles. TCRdb called the 5' RACE reads again in MiXCR, with one record for every CDR3 protein. The profile covers some 670,000 distinct CDR3 sequences, with over 40% appearing a single time and approximately 13% taken by the ten largest. The sample taken for sequencing was blood. The receptors originated from a woman of 80 years or more in good health.

The chain couples TRBV9 to TRBJ2-4; no clear D gene. The J call may not be correct, given that the DNA end is closer to TRBJ2-7. CDR1 and CDR2 from the germline V gene are SGDLS and YYNGEE. The CDR3 contains 14 residues. Written as DNA, the CDR3 is TGTGCCAGCAGCGTAGGGTGGCAGGACTACGAGCAGTACTTC. Translating it yields CASSVGWQDYEQYF.

This clonotype was observed many times. The V call is TRBV10-3, the J call TRBJ1-4, with D possibly being TRBD1 (5 bases). Trimming took off 3 bases at V and 6 bases at J, with 8 bases between the two ends. Germline CDR1 is ENHRY and CDR2 is SYGVKD. CDR3 length: 13 residues. CDR3 nucleotides: TGTGCCATCAGTGACCAGGGTGATGAAAAACTGTTTTTT. Translating gives CAISDQGDEKLFF.

The chain has TRBV7-9 and TRBJ2-7; tentatively, D is TRBD1 (6 bases). The assigned J gene may be wrong: the sequence end matches TRBJ2-4 better. Germline V gene data show CDR1 as SEHNR and CDR2 as FQNEAQ (reference sequence). CDR3 length equals 13 residues. CDR3 region: CASSFRTENIQYF. DNA for the CDR3: TGTGCCAGCAGCTTTAGGACAGAGAACATTCAGTACTTC.

The chain carries TRBV7-6 and TRBJ2-5; 7 positions match TRBD1. Trimming cost V 5 bases and J 1 base; bases outside gene matches: 10. The CDR3 spans 16 residues. Germline V CDR1 and CDR2: SGHVS, FNYEAQ. CDR3 residues: CASSETGRQGQETQYF. The CDR3 bases are TGTGCCAGCAGCGAAACCGGACGACAGGGCCAAGAGACCCAGTACTTC. Variable domain in full (rest from reference TRBV7-6 and TRBJ2-5): GAGVSQSPRYKVTKRGQDVALRCDPISGHVSLYWYRQALGQGPEFLTYFNYEAQQDKSGLPNDRFSAERPEGSISTLTIQRTEQRDSAMYRCASSETGRQGQETQYFGPGTRLLVL.

This clonotype occurred many times. The genes are TRBV11-2 and TRBJ2-7; D might be TRBD1 (5 bases). The CDR3 has 15 amino acids. Trimming took 0 bases from V and 3 from J, leaving 12 bases between them. Germline V gene lookup returns CDR1 SGHAT and CDR2 FQNNGV. The CDR3 protein is CASSLEPERGYEQYF. The CDR3 DNA is TGTGCCAGCAGCTTAGAGCCGGAAAGGGGCTACGAGCAGTACTTC.

To note about this clonotype: A much larger clone sits a single nucleotide away, making a read error possible. The chain employs TRBV5-1 and TRBJ2-1; TRBD1 matches at 8 bases. Trimming removed 7 bases from V and 2 bases from J; junction bases left unmatched: 11. The CDR3 loop spans 16 amino acids. Per the germline V gene, CDR1 is SGHRS and CDR2 is YFSETQ. Written as DNA, the CDR3 is TGCGCCAGCGGCCCGGGGGACAGGTCAACCTACAATGAGCAGTTCTTC. As protein: CASGPGDRSTYNEQFF. Looking up the rest from reference TRBV5-1 and TRBJ2-1 gives the full variable domain: KAGVTQTPRYLIKTRGQQVTLSCSPISGHRSVSWYQQTPGQGLQFLFEYFSETQRNKGNFPGRFSGRQFSNSRSEMNVSTLELGDSALYLCASGPGDRSTYNEQFFGPGTRLTVL.

The chain joins TRBV7-9 to TRBJ1-4; no clear D. The CDR3 length is 12 residues. V lost 7 bases to trimming and J lost 3 bases, with 6 bases between them. The germline V gene has CDR1 SEHNR and CDR2 FQNEAQ (reference sequence). For the CDR3, the DNA is TGTGCCAGCACCGGGGCTAATGAAAAACTGTTTTTT. Residues: CASTGANEKLFF.

This clonotype appeared a single time. The genes are TRBV7-8 and TRBJ2-5, with TRBD1 matching over 7 bases. Losses at the gene ends were 1 base for V and 7 bases for J; bases not matched to a gene: 3. The CDR3 length is 13 residues. The germline V gene encodes CDR1 SGHVS and CDR2 FQNEAQ. CDR3 DNA: TGTGCCAGCAGCTTAGGGGACAGAGGGACCCAGTACTTC. Amino acids: CASSLGDRGTQYF.

The DNA of the CDR3 is TGCAGTGCTGATCGACACGGGACTAGCGGTGGGGGGCCCAAAAACATTCAGTACTTC. It translates to CSADRHGTSGGGPKNIQYF. The chain couples TRBV20-1 to TRBJ2-4; 11 bases fit TRBD2. This CDR3 has 19 residues. Germline-derived CDR1 and CDR2 are DFQATT and SNEGSKA (reference sequence). Trimming took 5 bases from V and 2 from J; bases not matched to a gene: 17.

J is TRBJ1-6 and V is TRBV21-1. TRBV21-1 is a recognized pseudogene. This CDR3 region has 16 residues. CDR3 bases: TGTGCCAGCAGCAAAGGGAGGAGCTCCTATAATTCACCCCTCCACTTT. It specifies CASSKGRSSYNSPLHF.

The V and J genes are TRBV6-1 and TRBJ2-5; 7 positions agree with TRBD1. The J call may be mistaken, given a closer DNA end match to TRBJ2-7. CDR1 is MNHNS and CDR2 is SASEGT in the germline V gene. CDR3 length equals 14 residues. Here the CDR3 reads CASSSADRLYEQYF. The CDR3 bases are TGTGCCAGCTCTTCAGCGGACAGGCTCTACGAGCAGTACTTC.

As for this clonotype: This could be a read error, since a much larger clone is one nucleotide away. The chain employs TRBV5-1 and TRBJ2-6, with a weak D call TRBD1 (5 bases). This CDR3 has 17 residues. Germline CDR1 is SGHRS and CDR2 is YFSETQ. CDR3 loop: CASSFQTRSSGANVPTF. The CDR3 bases are TGCGCCAGCAGCTTCCAAACCCGGAGCTCTGGGGCCAACGTCCCGACTTTC. Supplemented by reference TRBV5-1 and TRBJ2-6, the full variable domain reads KAGVTQTPRYLIKTRGQQVTLSCSPISGHRSVSWYQQTPGQGLQFLFEYFSETQRNKGNFPGRFSGRQFSNSRSEMNVSTLELGDSALYLCASSFQTRSSGANVPTFGAGSRLTVL.

For this clonotype: The junction differs from germline at one of its ends, possibly a read error. The V call is TRBV7-2, the J call TRBJ1-2; TRBD1 is a possible D gene (6 bases). The CDR3 length is 13 residues. Germline V gives CDR1 SGHTA, CDR2 FQGNSA. The CDR3 DNA follows: TGTGCCAGCAGCCCGGACAGAAACTATAGCTACACCTTC. Translation: CASSPDRNYSYTF.

A word on this clonotype: This may stem from a read error, because a much larger clone lies one nucleotide away. The J gene is TRBJ2-4, the V gene TRBV5-1; 12 bases map to TRBD2. This CDR3 region has 14 residues. V trimming: 7 bases; J trimming: 13 bases; junction bases outside the gene matches: 12. The germline CDR1 and CDR2 sequences are SGHRS and YFSETQ. The CDR3 DNA reads TGCGCCAGCGAGACTAGCGGGAGCGGGAATGAGCAGTACTTC. This translates into CASETSGSGNEQYF.

Details on this clonotype: This may stem from a read error, because a much larger clone lies one nucleotide away. The chain is built from TRBV29-1 and TRBJ2-7; 7 bases agree with TRBD1. The CDR3 contains 13 residues. Germline-derived CDR1 and CDR2 are SQVTM and ANQGSEA. CDR3 loop: CGVERGTETEQYF. The CDR3 bases are TGCGGCGTTGAACGAGGGACAGAAACCGAGCAGTACTTC.

The chain carries TRBV7-9 and TRBJ2-1; no reliable D call. The CDR3 extends over 13 amino acids. Germline loops: CDR1 SEHNR, CDR2 FQNEAQ (reference sequence). Trimming took off 1 base at V and 11 bases at J, with 12 bases between the two ends. This CDR3 reads CASSLEATSQQFF. The DNA of the CDR3 is TGTGCCAGCAGCTTAGAGGCTACGAGTCAGCAGTTCTTC. The full variable domain, its missing parts supplied by reference TRBV7-9 and TRBJ2-1, is DTGVSQNPRHKITKRGQNVTFRCDPISEHNRLYWYRQTLGQGPEFLTYFQNEAQLEKSRLLSDRFSAERPKGSFSTLEIQRTEQGDSAMYLCASSLEATSQQFFGPGTRLTVL.

This rearrangement joins TRBV4-2 to TRBJ2-5, with 8 bases lining up with TRBD1. The V gene's germline CDR1 is LGHNA and CDR2 YNFKEQ. The length of the CDR3 is 17 residues. V dropped 3 bases and J dropped 5; count of bases not matched to a gene: 14. CDR3 amino acids: CASSQDRARTGWETQYF. In nucleotides, the CDR3 is TGTGCCAGCAGCCAGGACCGGGCTAGGACAGGGTGGGAGACCCAGTACTTC.

Comments on this clonotype: This may arise from a read error, as a much more abundant clone is one base away. V is TRBV13 and J is TRBJ2-1; maybe TRBD2 (5 bases). The CDR3 length is 12 residues. Germline V gives CDR1 PRHDT, CDR2 FYEKMQ (reference sequence). The V gene lost 6 bases and the J gene lost 15 bases, with 18 bases spanning the gap. The CDR3 region is CASSPERRTPFF. In DNA form, the CDR3 reads TGTGCCAGCAGTCCCGAGAGGAGGACTCCGTTCTTC.

The sample holds many counts of this clonotype. This chain uses TRBV12-3 or TRBV12-4 with TRBJ2-7; 9 nucleotides match TRBD1. This CDR3 region has 14 residues. The junction had 4 bases not matched to a gene; V was cut back by 6 bases and J by 1 base. The CDR3 is CASSTGTGSYEQYF. CDR3 nucleotides: TGTGCCAGCAGCACCGGGACAGGGTCCTACGAGCAGTACTTC.

Notes on this clonotype: Given a much more abundant clone one base away, this may be a read error. V and J are TRBV7-2 and TRBJ2-1; 11 nucleotides align to TRBD2. J was trimmed by 9 bases and V by 6 bases; bases with no gene match: 7. This CDR3 is built from 14 residues. Germline V gene data show CDR1 as SGHTA and CDR2 as FQGNSA. CDR3 bases: TGTGCCAGCAGTTTGTGTAGCGGGAGGGTTGAGCAGTTCTTC. Protein sequence: CASSLCSGRVEQFF.

The J gene is TRBJ1-3, the V gene TRBV25-1; 8 bases are shared with TRBD1. Germline assignment: CDR1 MGHDK and CDR2 SYGVNS. V trimming: 1 base; J trimming: 1 base; junction bases outside the gene matches: 6. The CDR3 covers 17 residues. DNA for the CDR3: TGTGCCAGCAGTGAATGGAGGACAGGGAGATCTGGAAACACCATATATTTT. Amino acids: CASSEWRTGRSGNTIYF.

This clonotype was counted ten times or more. The chain employs TRBV6-5 and TRBJ2-1; D is undetermined. Trimming stripped 0 bases from V and 2 bases from J, with 14 bases between. The CDR3 length is 17 residues. Looked up from germline, CDR1 is MNHEY and CDR2 is SVGAGI. The CDR3 is CASSYSGMGAAYNEQFF. Here the CDR3 DNA reads TGTGCCAGCAGTTACTCAGGTATGGGCGCAGCCTACAATGAGCAGTTCTTC.

V gene TRBV15 combines with J gene TRBJ2-1, with D perhaps matching TRBD1 or TRBD2 (6 bases each). Germline assignment: CDR1 LNHNV and CDR2 YYDKDF (reference sequence). Between the trimmed V and J ends, which lost 0 bases and 7 bases, there was a span of 13 bases. There are 15 residues in the CDR3. CDR3: CATSRDRGPGNEQFF. The CDR3 DNA sequence: TGTGCCACCAGCAGAGATCGGGGGCCGGGGAATGAGCAGTTCTTC.

The chain uses TRBV20-1 and TRBJ2-5; 11 bases line up with TRBD2. The DNA end lines up better with TRBJ2-7; the J call may be wrong. There are 13 residues in the CDR3. Germline V gene data show CDR1 as DFQATT and CDR2 as SNEGSKA (reference sequence). CDR3 sequence reads: CSEPGTSGYEQYF. For the CDR3, the DNA is TGCAGTGAGCCCGGGACTAGCGGCTACGAGCAGTACTTC.

In its sample, this clonotype was seen a few times. The chain couples TRBV5-1 to TRBJ2-4; D may be TRBD1 (6 bases). The tail of the sequence fits TRBJ2-7 better, so the J call may be wrong. There are 15 residues in the CDR3. Per the germline V gene, CDR1 is SGHRS and CDR2 is YFSETQ. CDR3 loop: CASSLGAGASYEQYF. CDR3 in DNA: TGCGCCAGCAGCTTGGGAGCAGGGGCGAGCTACGAGCAGTACTTC.

The chain joins TRBV5-1 to TRBJ1-5; no clear D gene. Trimming removed 4 bases at V and 2 bases at J, with 10 bases between. CDR1 and CDR2 from the germline V gene are SGHRS and YFSETQ. This CDR3 has 14 amino acids. This chain's CDR3 is CASSVIGGNQPQHF. The CDR3 DNA reads as TGCGCCAGCAGCGTGATTGGGGGCAATCAGCCCCAGCATTTT. Filled out from reference TRBV5-1 and TRBJ1-5, the complete variable domain reads KAGVTQTPRYLIKTRGQQVTLSCSPISGHRSVSWYQQTPGQGLQFLFEYFSETQRNKGNFPGRFSGRQFSNSRSEMNVSTLELGDSALYLCASSVIGGNQPQHFGDGTRLSIL.

The CDR3 sequence is CASSLEIGTEAFF. The DNA of the CDR3 is TGTGCCAGCAGTTTAGAAATTGGTACTGAAGCTTTCTTT. V gene TRBV12-3 or TRBV12-4 combines with J gene TRBJ1-1; no reliable D call. The CDR3 has 13 amino acids. V was trimmed by 1 base and J by 5 bases, leaving 8 bases between them.